The clone carrying this TCR beta chain has only a few counts. Antigen: not known. In terms of origin and age, donors were healthy Caucasian individuals from Russia aged about 6 to 90. The study isolated at least 7 million PBMCs from each sample. This sample is drawn from a study of blood T cells in healthy people across ages. Findings of the study overall: Diversity figures based on one million T cells were deemed too low.

For the second PCR, which ran for roughly 6 to 12 cycles, a sample-barcoded 5' primer and a J-beta primer mix were used. Each cDNA molecule, via a template-switch adaptor with 12 random nucleotides, was tagged. A single record per CDR3 protein comes from TCRdb applying MiXCR to the 5' RACE reads. The sample has fewer than 800,000 distinct CDR3 sequences, about 30% seen once. The source of this sequence is a woman over 75 in good health. The material sequenced was blood.

The CDR3 protein is CAWSPETAGKQPQHF. For the CDR3, the DNA is TGTGCCTGGAGTCCCGAAACGGCAGGGAAACAGCCCCAGCATTTT. The genes are TRBV30 and TRBJ1-5; weak D call: TRBD1 (5 bases). V was shortened by 2 bases and J by 7 bases, with 18 bases between the two germline ends. Germline lookup yields CDR1 GTSNPN and CDR2 SVGIG (reference sequence). The CDR3 runs 15 residues.